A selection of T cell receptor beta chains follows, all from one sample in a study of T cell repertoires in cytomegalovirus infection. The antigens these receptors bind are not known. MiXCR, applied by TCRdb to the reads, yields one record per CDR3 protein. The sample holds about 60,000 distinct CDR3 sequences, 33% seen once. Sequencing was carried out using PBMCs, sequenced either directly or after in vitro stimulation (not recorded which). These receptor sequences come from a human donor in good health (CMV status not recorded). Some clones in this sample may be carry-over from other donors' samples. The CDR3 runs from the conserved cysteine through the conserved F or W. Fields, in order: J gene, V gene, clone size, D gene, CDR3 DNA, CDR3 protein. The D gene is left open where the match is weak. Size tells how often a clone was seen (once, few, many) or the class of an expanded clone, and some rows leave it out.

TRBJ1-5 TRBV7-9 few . TGTGCAAGCGGGAATAGCAATCAGCCCCAGCATTTT CASGNSNQPQHF
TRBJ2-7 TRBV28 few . TGTGCCAGCGGGACAACCGCCTACGAGCAGTACTTC CASGTTAYEQYF
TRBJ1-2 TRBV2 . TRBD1 TGTGCCAGCAGTTTAACAGGGGCAAATGGCTACACCTTC CASSLTGANGYTF
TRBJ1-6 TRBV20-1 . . TGCAGTGCTCCACAAGGAAGCTCCTATAATTCACCCCTCCACTTT CSAPQGSSYNSPLHF
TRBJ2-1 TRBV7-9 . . TGTGCCAGCGGCGCGGGACTTTCATACAATGAGCAGTTCTTC CASGAGLSYNEQFF
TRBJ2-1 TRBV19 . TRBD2 TGTGCCAGTAGCGTTCTAGCGGGAGATTACAATGAGCAGTTCTTC CASSVLAGDYNEQFF
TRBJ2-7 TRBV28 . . TGTGCCAGCAGACCGGGACACCCCTACGAGCAGTACTTC CASRPGHPYEQYF
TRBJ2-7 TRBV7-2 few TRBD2 TGTGCCAGCAGCTTAACTAGCGGGATCAACGAGCAGTACTTC CASSLTSGINEQYF
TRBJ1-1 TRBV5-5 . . TGTGCCAGCAGCCCTCCGACAGGAATGAACACTGAAGCTTTCTTT CASSPPTGMNTEAFF
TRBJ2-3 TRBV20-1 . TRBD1 TGCAGTGCGAAGGGGACAGGGCCAGATACGCAGTATTTT CSAKGTGPDTQYF
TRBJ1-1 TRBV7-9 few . TGTGCCAGCAGCCCGGGACACCTACTAGAAGCTTTCTTT CASSPGHLLEAFF
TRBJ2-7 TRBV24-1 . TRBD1 TGTGCCACCAGGAGGCAGCTGGACAGGCAATACGAGCAGTACTTC CATRRQLDRQYEQYF
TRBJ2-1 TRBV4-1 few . TGCGCCAGCAGCCAAGGAGGGCAGGTCATTACCTACAATGAGCAGTTCTTC CASSQGGQVITYNEQFF
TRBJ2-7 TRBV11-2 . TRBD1 TGTGCCAGCAGCTCCAACCCGACAGGGGTCGGATCCTACGAGCAGTACTTC CASSSNPTGVGSYEQYF
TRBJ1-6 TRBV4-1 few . TGCGCCAGCAGCCAGGGGACATCTAATTCACCCCTCCACTTT CASSQGTSNSPLHF
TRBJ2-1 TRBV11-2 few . TGTGCCAGCAGCTTAGGAAGGGGAACGACTAGCAATGAGCAGTTCTTC CASSLGRGTTSNEQFF
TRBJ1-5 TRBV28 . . TGTGCCAGCAGTTCCCCCCACCAGCCCCAGCATTTT CASSSPHQPQHF
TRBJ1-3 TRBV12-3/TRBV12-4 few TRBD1 TGTGCTAACACGCCCGGGACAGGGGATGGAAACACCATATATTTT CANTPGTGDGNTIYF